Listed here are 3 T cell receptor beta chains from one sample, sequenced in a study of blood T cell repertoires in COVID-19. The table came from immunoSEQ multiplex PCR; TCRdb's copy has only in-frame clones and leaves some out. Altogether over 60,000 clones are present, roughly 75% being singletons, with the ten largest covering about 9.8%. Sequences were obtained from peripheral blood. Every receptor here comes from a human donor in a cohort sampled during active COVID-19.

The V gene is TRBV18, the J gene TRBJ1-1; TRBD1 matches at 10 bases. With V trimmed by 2 bases and J by 5 bases, 5 bases remained unmatched. Per germline, CDR1 KGHSH and CDR2 LQKENI. The CDR3 has 15 residues. The CDR3: CASSPGTGDGTEAFF. In nucleotides, the CDR3 is TGTGCCAGCTCACCAGGGACAGGGGATGGAACTGAAGCTTTCTTT.

CDR3 loop: CASSPQVAGSGANVLTF. CDR3 bases: TGTGCCAGCAGTCCGCAGGTGGCTGGCTCTGGGGCCAACGTCCTGACTTTC. This chain uses TRBV28 with TRBJ2-6; no definite D call. Trimming stripped 5 bases from V and 0 bases from J, with 14 bases between. This CDR3 contains 17 residues. Germline V gene lookup returns CDR1 MDHEN and CDR2 SYDVKM.

This clone was recorded only once. V gene TRBV27 combines with J gene TRBJ2-5; the match to TRBD2 covers 9 bases. Trimming removed 7 bases from V and 4 bases from J; junction bases left unmatched: 7. CDR3 length: 14 amino acids. Per the germline V gene, CDR1 is MNHEY and CDR2 is SMNVEV (reference sequence). The CDR3 spells CASILREGPETQYF. CDR3 in DNA: TGTGCCAGCATCTTGCGGGAGGGCCCAGAGACCCAGTACTTC.